These 26 T cell receptor beta chains share one sample of origin, sequenced in a study of blood T cell repertoires in COVID-19. Data came from immunoSEQ multiplex PCR; TCRdb stores just in-frame clones and leaves some out. The sample contains about 230,000 clones, about 85% of which appear only once. Sequences were obtained from peripheral blood. These receptors came from an elderly woman with acute or convalescent COVID-19.

This clone was seen once. The V and J genes are TRBV16 and TRBJ1-4, with TRBD1 identical over 7 bases. Trimming at V came to 4 bases and at J to 4 bases, leaving 6 bases not matched to a gene. The CDR3 sequence is 15 residues long. The V gene's germline CDR1 is KGHSY and CDR2 FQNENV. CDR3 sequence: CASSPYRGRNEKLFF. The CDR3 DNA reads as TGTGCCAGCAGCCCGTACAGGGGCCGTAATGAAAAACTGTTTTTT.

This rearrangement joins TRBV20-1 to TRBJ1-4, with D perhaps TRBD1 (5 bases). Per germline, CDR1 DFQATT and CDR2 SNEGSKA (reference sequence). Trimming pared 3 bases from V and 7 bases from J, leaving 12 bases between. CDR3 size: 13 residues. The CDR3 loop is CSASWQGVEKLFF. The CDR3 DNA reads TGCAGTGCTAGTTGGCAGGGCGTTGAAAAACTGTTTTTT.

The rearrangement uses TRBV7-3 and TRBJ1-1; a weak D match, TRBD1 (6 bases). Germline V gene lookup returns CDR1 SGHTA and CDR2 FQGTGA. V gave up 0 bases and J gave up 0 bases, with 20 bases separating them. The CDR3 length is 19 residues. DNA for the CDR3: TGTGCCAGCAGCTTAACCGCTCTACCGGACAGATTCTTGAACACTGAAGCTTTCTTT. Its protein product is CASSLTALPDRFLNTEAFF. Full variable domain (remainder filled in from reference TRBV7-3 and TRBJ1-1): GAGVSQTPSNKVTEKGKYVELRCDPISGHTALYWYRQSLGQGPEFLIYFQGTGAADDSGLPNDRFFAVRPEGSVSTLKIQRTERGDSAVYLCASSLTALPDRFLNTEAFFGQGTRLTVV.

The chain couples TRBV6-2 or TRBV6-3 to TRBJ1-5; maybe TRBD1 (6 bases). This CDR3 has 16 amino acids. The V and J ends lost 0 bases and 7 bases respectively, with 16 bases between them. Looked up from germline, CDR1 is MNHEY and CDR2 is SVGEGT. CDR3 DNA: TGTGCCAGCAGTTACTCGATGGGCAGGGGTAACCAGCCCCAGCATTTT. Protein: CASSYSMGRGNQPQHF.

The rearrangement uses TRBV10-2 and TRBJ2-2; 10 positions agree with TRBD1. The CDR3 has 14 residues. CDR1 WSHSY and CDR2 SAAADI come from the germline V gene. J was trimmed by 7 bases and V by 6 bases; bases with no gene match: 5. CDR3 sequence (DNA): TGCGCCAGCAGAGGACAGGGGGGCGTCGGGGAGCTGTTTTTT. Its protein is CASRGQGGVGELFF.

This chain uses TRBV15 with TRBJ2-5; TRBD2 is a possible D gene (6 bases). In germline, CDR1 is LNHNV, CDR2 YYDKDF (reference sequence). V was trimmed by 0 bases and J by 3 bases, leaving 17 bases between them. This CDR3 has 17 residues. The DNA of the CDR3 is TGTGCCACCAGCAGAGACTGGTGGACTACCGAAGAAGAGACCCAGTACTTC. Protein product: CATSRDWWTTEEETQYF.

A remark on this clone: Other DNA variants within this sample encode the same CDR3. The rearrangement joins TRBV5-1 to TRBJ2-3; D remains ambiguous. Trimming left V 4 bases short and J 0 bases short, with 3 bases between. Germline CDR1 SGHRS, CDR2 YFSETQ. This CDR3 has 12 residues. In nucleotides, the CDR3 is TGCGCCAGCAGCCTGAGCACAGATACGCAGTATTTT. Its translation: CASSLSTDTQYF. The full variable domain, in which reference TRBV5-1 and TRBJ2-3 provide the parts outside the CDR3, is KAGVTQTPRYLIKTRGQQVTLSCSPISGHRSVSWYQQTPGQGLQFLFEYFSETQRNKGNFPGRFSGRQFSNSRSEMNVSTLELGDSALYLCASSLSTDTQYFGPGTRLTVL.

The gene calls are TRBV27 and TRBJ2-1; TRBD2 aligns across 7 bases. This CDR3 is built from 15 residues. Germline V gene sequence: CDR1 MNHEY, CDR2 SMNVEV (reference sequence). V was clipped by 2 bases and J by 9 bases; unmatched bases: 10. CDR3 DNA sequence: TGTGCCAGCAGTTTAAACCCAAAAGGGGAGGGTGAGCAGTTCTTC. It translates to CASSLNPKGEGEQFF.

The J gene is TRBJ1-2, the V gene TRBV14; D possibly corresponds to TRBD1 (6 bases). The CDR3 length is 13 residues. CDR1 SGHDN and CDR2 FVKESK come from the germline V gene. Trimming removed 8 bases at V and 2 bases at J, with 12 bases between. The CDR3 protein is CASALTGNYGYTF. CDR3 sequence (DNA): TGTGCCAGCGCATTAACAGGGAACTATGGCTACACCTTC.

The V gene is TRBV19, the J gene TRBJ1-3; D remains ambiguous. This CDR3 is 14 amino acids long. The germline V gene has CDR1 LNHDA and CDR2 SQIVND (reference sequence). Trimming pared 9 bases from V and 3 bases from J, leaving 15 bases between. The CDR3 DNA follows: TGTGCCAGCATCGCAACCCTCAGTGGAAACACCATATATTTT. Its translation: CASIATLSGNTIYF.

This chain uses TRBV5-1 with TRBJ1-3; D unresolved. The CDR3 contains 15 residues. Germline assignment: CDR1 SGHRS and CDR2 YFSETQ. V was trimmed by 4 bases and J by 0 bases, leaving 11 bases between them. The CDR3 loop is CASSPGPSSGNTIYF. The CDR3 DNA follows: TGCGCCAGCAGCCCTGGTCCGAGCTCTGGAAACACCATATATTTT.

This clone was detected once. The chain links TRBV5-5 to TRBJ2-5; 9 bases are shared with TRBD2. In germline, CDR1 is SGHKS, CDR2 YYEKEE (reference sequence). There are 16 residues in the CDR3. The trim removed 1 base at V and 5 bases at J, leaving 9 bases unmatched. The CDR3 region is CASSLQPGLALETQYF. The DNA of the CDR3 is TGTGCCAGCAGCTTGCAGCCGGGACTAGCTCTGGAGACCCAGTACTTC.

The chain employs TRBV6-4 and TRBJ2-1; 10 bases are a match to TRBD1. J lost 8 bases, V lost 4 bases, and 2 bases had no gene match. The germline gives CDR1 MRHNA, CDR2 SNTAGT. The CDR3 has 13 amino acids. The CDR3 nucleotides are TGTGCCAGCAGTGGGACAGGGGGGGATGAGCAGTTCTTC. It yields the protein CASSGTGGDEQFF.

In this sample, this clone turned up once. The chain uses TRBV18 and TRBJ2-1; TRBD2 aligns across 9 bases. Germline CDR1 and CDR2: KGHSH and LQKENI. V gave up 2 bases and J gave up 5 bases; unmatched junction bases: 1. CDR3 length equals 14 residues. The CDR3 reads CASSPRLADNEQFF. Here the CDR3 DNA reads TGTGCCAGCTCACCAAGACTAGCGGACAATGAGCAGTTCTTC.

The chain links TRBV6-5 to TRBJ2-7; the D gene is possibly TRBD1 (5 bases). Germline V CDR1 and CDR2: MNHEY, SVGAGI. V lost 6 bases and J lost 3, with 18 bases in between. CDR3 length: 15 amino acids. The CDR3 sequence is CASRPQVGHHYEQYF. DNA for the CDR3: TGTGCCAGCAGGCCCCAGGTGGGGCATCACTACGAGCAGTACTTC.

Concerning this clone itself: The junction and the germline gene differ at one end; a read error may be behind it. The V gene is TRBV28, the J gene TRBJ2-7; a possible D gene is TRBD2 (6 bases). This CDR3 spans 15 amino acids. CDR1 and CDR2 (germline): MDHEN, SYDVKM. The CDR3 protein is CASRPSEGGRYGQYF. CDR3 sequence (DNA): TGTGCCAGCAGACCCAGTGAGGGAGGAAGGTACGGGCAGTACTTC.

In its sample, this clone was seen a few times. The V gene is TRBV9, the J gene TRBJ1-1, with D perhaps TRBD1 (6 bases). Germline V gene lookup returns CDR1 SGDLS and CDR2 YYNGEE. V lost 0 bases and J lost 3, with 9 bases in between. The CDR3 contains 14 residues. DNA of the CDR3: TGTGCCAGCAGCGTAGAGGGGGTAGACACTGAAGCTTTCTTT. Translated: CASSVEGVDTEAFF.

The chain recombines TRBV19 with TRBJ1-2; 8 bases map to TRBD1. This CDR3 spans 14 amino acids. V shed 7 bases, J shed 7 bases, and the junction held 11 bases outside the gene matches. Germline values: CDR1 LNHDA, CDR2 SQIVND (reference sequence). The CDR3 DNA reads as TGTGCCAGTAATCTAGCAGGGGGCGATCGTGGCTACACCTTC. Protein sequence: CASNLAGGDRGYTF.

This clone was counted a single time. V gene TRBV9 combines with J gene TRBJ2-7; 9 nucleotides align to TRBD2. V shed 0 bases, J shed 2 bases, and the junction held 6 bases outside the gene matches. Germline values: CDR1 SGDLS, CDR2 YYNGEE. CDR3 size: 16 residues. CDR3 sequence: CASSVGRGTSPYEQYF. The CDR3 DNA is TGTGCCAGCAGCGTAGGGAGGGGGACTAGCCCCTACGAGCAGTACTTC.

As DNA, the CDR3 is TGTGCCAGCAGCCGAAGCGGTTTCCCTGAAGCTTTCTTT. Its protein product is CASSRSGFPEAFF. This chain links TRBV6-5 with TRBJ1-1; D is undetermined. Germline V gives CDR1 MNHEY, CDR2 SVGAGI. The CDR3 spans 13 residues. Trimming took off 6 bases at V and 6 bases at J, with 14 bases between the two ends.

This clone was picked up a small number of times. The gene calls are TRBV6-1 and TRBJ1-5; D is undetermined. The CDR3 covers 16 residues. Trimming took off 4 bases at V and 4 bases at J, with 17 bases between the two ends. In germline, CDR1 is MNHNS, CDR2 SASEGT. DNA for the CDR3: TGTGCCAGCAGTGCCCCGGCGGACGGAGGGAATCAGCCCCAGCATTTT. Residues: CASSAPADGGNQPQHF.

This clone has more than one count but fewer than ten. The genes are TRBV4-1 and TRBJ2-1; possibly TRBD2 for D (6 bases). Trimming removed 2 bases at V and 4 bases at J, with 21 bases between. CDR3 length: 18 residues. CDR1 and CDR2 (germline): MGHRA, YSYEKL. The CDR3 protein is CASSQRLPFAGSYNEQFF. The CDR3 nucleotides are TGCGCCAGCAGCCAACGCCTCCCTTTTGCGGGATCGTACAATGAGCAGTTCTTC.

V gene TRBV3-1 (or the pseudogene TRBV3-2) combines with J gene TRBJ2-7, with a possible D match to TRBD2 (5 bases). The CDR3 consists of 14 residues. Between the trimmed V and J ends, which lost 1 base and 6 bases, there was a span of 13 bases. The germline gives CDR1 LGHDT, CDR2 YNNKEL (reference sequence). CDR3 DNA: TGTGCCAGCAGCCAAGCCGCTAGCTTAGGCGAGCAGTACTTC. Translation: CASSQAASLGEQYF.

In this sample, this clone turned up once. The rearrangement links TRBV19 to TRBJ1-5; maybe TRBD1 (6 bases). Trimming took 4 bases from V and 3 from J, leaving 10 bases between them. This CDR3 spans 14 amino acids. Germline CDR1 is LNHDA and CDR2 is SQIVND (reference sequence). CDR3 amino acids: CASSTDSPNQPQHF. Here the CDR3 DNA reads TGTGCCAGTAGTACGGACAGTCCCAATCAGCCCCAGCATTTT.

The V gene is TRBV27, the J gene TRBJ2-7; a possible D gene is TRBD1 (6 bases). Germline V gives CDR1 MNHEY, CDR2 SMNVEV (reference sequence). Between the trimmed V and J ends, which lost 4 bases and 4 bases, there was a span of 14 bases. The CDR3 extends over 14 amino acids. The CDR3 DNA follows: TGTGCCAGCAGTTCACACAGGGCCGGGTACGAGCAGTACTTC. Translation: CASSSHRAGYEQYF.

The chain has TRBV11-2 and TRBJ1-4; D is ambiguous. The CDR3 totals 15 residues. V lost 0 bases, J lost 11 bases, and 16 bases lay in between. In germline, CDR1 is SGHAT, CDR2 FQNNGV. The CDR3 nucleotides read TGTGCCAGCAGCTTAGAGCCTAGCGGGAACGGCAAACTGTTTTTT. Protein product: CASSLEPSGNGKLFF.